This TCR beta chain was captured in a study of blood T cells in healthy people across ages. General study points: The long-lived group displayed more naive CD4+ cells, plus higher diversity, than the aged donors did. Because donor CMV status was unknown, expanded clonotype changes were possibly confounded.

The CDR3 totals 14 residues. Per germline, CDR1 DFQATT and CDR2 SNEGSKA (reference sequence). Trimming stripped 3 bases from V and 0 bases from J, with 11 bases between. This clonotype has a handful of counts. Its target is unknown. A second PCR, run for about 7 to 11 cycles, used a sample-barcoded 5' primer plus a J-beta primer mix. TCRdb re-analysed the 5' RACE reads in MiXCR, keeping a single row per CDR3 protein. The table records about 290,000 distinct CDR3 sequences, roughly 26% of them present only once. Input material: blood. The chain links TRBV20-1 to TRBJ1-1; a possible D gene is TRBD1 (5 bases). This receptor was obtained from a woman in her sixties or seventies in good health. The CDR3 sequence is CSARAGTVNTEAFF. Written as DNA, the CDR3 is TGCAGTGCTAGGGCCGGGACCGTGAACACTGAAGCTTTCTTT.